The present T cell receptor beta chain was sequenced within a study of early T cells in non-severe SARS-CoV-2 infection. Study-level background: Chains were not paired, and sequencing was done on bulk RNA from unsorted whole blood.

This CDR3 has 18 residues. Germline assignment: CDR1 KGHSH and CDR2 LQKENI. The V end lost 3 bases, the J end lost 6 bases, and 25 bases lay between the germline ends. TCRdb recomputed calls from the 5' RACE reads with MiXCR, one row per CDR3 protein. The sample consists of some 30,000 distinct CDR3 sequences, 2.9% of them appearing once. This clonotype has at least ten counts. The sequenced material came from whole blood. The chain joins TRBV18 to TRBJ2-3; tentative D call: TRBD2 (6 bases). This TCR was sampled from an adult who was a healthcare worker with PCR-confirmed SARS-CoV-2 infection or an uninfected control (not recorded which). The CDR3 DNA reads TGTGCCAGCTCACCTGCGATGCGGCTGGGGGGTACTTCGGATACGCAGTATTTT. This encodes CASSPAMRLGGTSDTQYF. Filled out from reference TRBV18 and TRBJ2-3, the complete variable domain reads NAGVMQNPRHLVRRRGQEARLRCSPMKGHSHVYWYRQLPEEGLKFMVYLQKENIIDESGMPKERFSAEFPKEGPSILRIQQVVRGDSAAYFCASSPAMRLGGTSDTQYFGPGTRLTVL.